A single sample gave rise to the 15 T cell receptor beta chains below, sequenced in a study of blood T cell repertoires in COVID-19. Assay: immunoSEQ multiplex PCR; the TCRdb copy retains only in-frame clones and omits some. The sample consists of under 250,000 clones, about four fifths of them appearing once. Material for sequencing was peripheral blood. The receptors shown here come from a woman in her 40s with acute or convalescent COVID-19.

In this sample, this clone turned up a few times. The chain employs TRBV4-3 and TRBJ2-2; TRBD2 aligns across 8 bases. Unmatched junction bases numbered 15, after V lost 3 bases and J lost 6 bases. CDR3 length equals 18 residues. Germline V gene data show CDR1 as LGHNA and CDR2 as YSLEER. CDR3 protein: CASSQHPAREGEAGELFF. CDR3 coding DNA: TGCGCCAGCAGCCAGCATCCCGCCCGGGAGGGAGAAGCCGGGGAGCTGTTTTTT.

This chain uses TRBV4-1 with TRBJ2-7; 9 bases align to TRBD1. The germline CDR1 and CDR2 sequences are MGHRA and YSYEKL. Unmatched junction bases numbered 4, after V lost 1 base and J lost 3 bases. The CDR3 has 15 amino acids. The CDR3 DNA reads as TGCGCCAGCAGCCAAGTTGCGACAGGGGGCTACGAGCAGTACTTC. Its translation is CASSQVATGGYEQYF.

The CDR3 region has the DNA TGTGCCAGCAGCTTGGCTGCGGGTGGACGCGGCACTGAAGCTTTCTTT. Its translation is CASSLAAGGRGTEAFF. This chain uses TRBV5-5 with TRBJ1-1; D call uncertain. V was shortened by 0 bases and J by 4 bases, with 16 bases between the two germline ends. In germline, CDR1 is SGHKS, CDR2 YYEKEE (reference sequence). This CDR3 is built from 16 residues.

The CDR3 region has the DNA TGCGCCAGCAGCTTGGAGGCGGCCTACAATGAGCAGTTCTTC. As protein: CASSLEAAYNEQFF. This chain links TRBV5-1 with TRBJ2-1; D gene uncertain. V was shortened by 0 bases and J by 2 bases, with 6 bases between the two germline ends. There are 14 residues in the CDR3. CDR1 and CDR2 from the germline V gene are SGHRS and YFSETQ.

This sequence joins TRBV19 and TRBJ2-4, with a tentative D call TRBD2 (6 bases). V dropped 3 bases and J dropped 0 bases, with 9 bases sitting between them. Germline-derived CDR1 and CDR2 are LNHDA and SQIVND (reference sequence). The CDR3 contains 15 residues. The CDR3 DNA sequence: TGTGCCAGTAGTATTACGGGACTAGCCAAAAACATTCAGTACTTC. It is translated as CASSITGLAKNIQYF.

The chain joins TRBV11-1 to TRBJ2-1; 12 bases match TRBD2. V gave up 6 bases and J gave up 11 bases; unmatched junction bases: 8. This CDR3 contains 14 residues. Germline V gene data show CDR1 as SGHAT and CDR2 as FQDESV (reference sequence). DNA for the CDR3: TGTGCCAGCAGGCCGGGACTAGCGGGTGCCCAGCAGTTCTTC. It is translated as CASRPGLAGAQQFF.

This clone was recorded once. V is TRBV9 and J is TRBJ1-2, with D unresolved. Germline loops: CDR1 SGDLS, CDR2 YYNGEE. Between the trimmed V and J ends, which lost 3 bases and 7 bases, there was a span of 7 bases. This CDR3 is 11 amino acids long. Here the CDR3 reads CASSGAGGYTF. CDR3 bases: TGTGCCAGCAGCGGCGCGGGTGGCTACACCTTC. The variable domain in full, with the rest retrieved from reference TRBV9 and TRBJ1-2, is DSGVTQTPKHLITATGQRVTLRCSPRSGDLSVYWYQQSLDQGLQFLIQYYNGEERAKGNILERFSAQQFPDLHSELNLSSLELGDSALYFCASSGAGGYTFGSGTRLTVV.

In DNA form, the CDR3 reads TGTGCCAGCAGCCCTGGACAGGGGTCCTACGAGCAGTACTTC. Translated, it gives CASSPGQGSYEQYF. The chain recombines TRBV13 with TRBJ2-7; 9 positions match TRBD1. The CDR3 has 14 residues. The V and J ends lost 5 bases and 1 base, in that order; junction bases with no gene match: 3. Germline V lookup: CDR1 PRHDT, CDR2 FYEKMQ (reference sequence).

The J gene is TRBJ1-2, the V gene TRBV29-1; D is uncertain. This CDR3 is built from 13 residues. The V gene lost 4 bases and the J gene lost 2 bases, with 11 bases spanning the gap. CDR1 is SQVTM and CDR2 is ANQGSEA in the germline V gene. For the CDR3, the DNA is TGCAGCGTTGCGAAGTCGGGGAACTATGGCTACACCTTC. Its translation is CSVAKSGNYGYTF.

The DNA of the CDR3 is TGTGCCAGCAGCTTGGCTAGCGGGAGAGTCGGCACCGGGGAGCTGTTTTTT. Its translation: CASSLASGRVGTGELFF. The chain recombines TRBV7-8 with TRBJ2-2; 10 bases map to TRBD2. The CDR3 is made up of 17 amino acids. Unmatched junction bases numbered 8, after V lost 3 bases and J lost 4 bases. Germline V gene data show CDR1 as SGHVS and CDR2 as FQNEAQ.

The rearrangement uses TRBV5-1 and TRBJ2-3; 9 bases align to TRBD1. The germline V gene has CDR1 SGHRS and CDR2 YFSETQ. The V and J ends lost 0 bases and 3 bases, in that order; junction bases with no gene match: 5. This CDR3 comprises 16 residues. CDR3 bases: TGCGCCAGCAGCTTGGGGGCAGGACAGGGGACAGATACGCAGTATTTT. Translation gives CASSLGAGQGTDTQYF.

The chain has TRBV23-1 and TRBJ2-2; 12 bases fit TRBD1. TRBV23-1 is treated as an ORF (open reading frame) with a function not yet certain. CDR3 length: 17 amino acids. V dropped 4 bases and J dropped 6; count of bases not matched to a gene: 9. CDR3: CASSLKTGTGGPGELFF. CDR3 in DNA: TGCGCCAGCAGTCTCAAGACCGGGACAGGGGGCCCCGGGGAGCTGTTTTTT.

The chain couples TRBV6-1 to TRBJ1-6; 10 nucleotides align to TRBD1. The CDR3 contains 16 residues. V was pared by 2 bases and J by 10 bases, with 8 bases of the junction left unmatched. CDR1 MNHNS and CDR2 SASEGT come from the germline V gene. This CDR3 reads CASSESGQGGMSPLHF. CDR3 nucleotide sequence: TGTGCCAGCAGTGAATCAGGACAGGGGGGAATGTCACCCCTCCACTTT.

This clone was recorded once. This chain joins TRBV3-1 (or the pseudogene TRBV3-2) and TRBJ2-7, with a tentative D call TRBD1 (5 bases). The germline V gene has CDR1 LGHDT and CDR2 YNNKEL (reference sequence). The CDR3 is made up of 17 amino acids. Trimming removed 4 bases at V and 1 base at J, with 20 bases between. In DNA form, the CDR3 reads TGTGCCAGCAGCCGAACACCAGGGTACATCAAGTCCTACGAGCAGTACTTC. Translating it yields CASSRTPGYIKSYEQYF.

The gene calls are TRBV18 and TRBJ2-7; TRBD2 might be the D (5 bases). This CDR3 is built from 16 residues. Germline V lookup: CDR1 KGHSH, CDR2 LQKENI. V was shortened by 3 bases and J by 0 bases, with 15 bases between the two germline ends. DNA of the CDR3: TGTGCCAGCTCACCTTCTCGAACCGGGATCTCCTACGAGCAGTACTTC. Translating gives CASSPSRTGISYEQYF.